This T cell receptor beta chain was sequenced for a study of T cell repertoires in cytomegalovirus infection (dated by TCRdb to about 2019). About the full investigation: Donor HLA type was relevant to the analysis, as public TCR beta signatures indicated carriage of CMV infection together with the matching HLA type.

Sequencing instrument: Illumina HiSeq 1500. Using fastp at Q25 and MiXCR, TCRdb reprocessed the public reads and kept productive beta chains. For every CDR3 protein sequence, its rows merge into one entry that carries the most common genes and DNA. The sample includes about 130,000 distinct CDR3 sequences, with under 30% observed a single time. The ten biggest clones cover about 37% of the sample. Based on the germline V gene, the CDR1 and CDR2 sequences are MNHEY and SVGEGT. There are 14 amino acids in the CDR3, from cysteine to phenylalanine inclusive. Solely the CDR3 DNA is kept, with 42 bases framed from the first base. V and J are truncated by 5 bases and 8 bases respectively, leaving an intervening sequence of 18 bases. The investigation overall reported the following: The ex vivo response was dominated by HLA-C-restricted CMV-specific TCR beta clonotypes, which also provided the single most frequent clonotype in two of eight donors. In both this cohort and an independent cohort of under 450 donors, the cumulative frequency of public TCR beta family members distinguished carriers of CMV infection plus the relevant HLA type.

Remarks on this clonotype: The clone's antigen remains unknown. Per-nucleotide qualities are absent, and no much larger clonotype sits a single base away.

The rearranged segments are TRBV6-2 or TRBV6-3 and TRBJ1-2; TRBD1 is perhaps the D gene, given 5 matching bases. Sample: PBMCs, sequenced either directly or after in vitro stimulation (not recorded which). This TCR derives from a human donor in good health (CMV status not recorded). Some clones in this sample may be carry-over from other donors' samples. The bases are TGTGCCAGCAGTCGCCCCCTCTCAGGGAACGGCTACACCTTC. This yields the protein CASSRPLSGNGYTF.